These 11 T cell receptor beta chains share one sample of origin, sequenced in a study of T-cell memory formation after mild COVID-19. Each CDR3 protein is one row after TCRdb ran MiXCR on the 5' RACE reads. In the table there are around 250,000 distinct CDR3 sequences, 15% of which are singletons. Sequencing was carried out using PBMCs or a T cell subset sorted from them (not recorded which). Every receptor here comes from an adult woman who had mild COVID-19 (a few samples of this study predate the infection). Cell type and time point are not known.

There are a few counts of this clonotype. The CDR3 sequence is CSASPGPNQPQHF. The CDR3 DNA reads TGCAGTGCTAGCCCAGGCCCCAATCAGCCCCAGCATTTT. V gene TRBV20-1 combines with J gene TRBJ1-5, with D uncertain. The V gene's germline CDR1 is DFQATT and CDR2 SNEGSKA (reference sequence). CDR3 size: 13 residues. V was cut by 3 bases and J by 3 bases, with 9 bases left in between.

The V and J genes are TRBV27 and TRBJ1-1; D ambiguous. Germline lookup yields CDR1 MNHEY and CDR2 SMNVEV (reference sequence). The CDR3 is 14 amino acids. Trimming left V 8 bases short and J 0 bases short, with 13 bases between. The CDR3 DNA reads as TGTGCCAGCCAGCCCGGACGGCTGAACACTGAAGCTTTCTTT. Protein sequence: CASQPGRLNTEAFF.

This clonotype came up a few times. The chain couples TRBV7-9 to TRBJ2-5; D perhaps matches TRBD2 (6 bases). This CDR3 contains 12 residues. With 0 bases removed from V and 7 bases from J, the gap between germline ends came to 6 bases. CDR1 and CDR2 from the germline V gene are SEHNR and FQNEAQ (reference sequence). The CDR3 protein is CASSLARGTQYF. Here the CDR3 DNA reads TGTGCCAGCAGCTTAGCGCGGGGGACCCAGTACTTC.

The table lists this clonotype with a few counts. The chain carries TRBV15 and TRBJ2-7; either TRBD1 or TRBD2 may supply D (6 bases each). Trimming pared 1 base from V and 3 bases from J, leaving 19 bases between. This CDR3 is 17 amino acids long. Looked up from germline, CDR1 is LNHNV and CDR2 is YYDKDF (reference sequence). DNA of the CDR3: TGTGCCACCAGCAGAGGTAGCGGACAGATCGGTTACTACGAGCAGTACTTC. It is translated as CATSRGSGQIGYYEQYF.

V is TRBV30 and J is TRBJ2-3, with D unclear. V lost 0 bases, J lost 7 bases, and 5 bases lay in between. The germline V gene has CDR1 GTSNPN and CDR2 SVGIG (reference sequence). There are 11 residues in the CDR3. The CDR3 loop reads CAWSVSHTQYF. CDR3 nucleotides: TGTGCCTGGAGTGTTTCCCATACGCAGTATTTT.

The sample holds a few counts of this clonotype. The genes are TRBV14 and TRBJ2-3, with a tentative D call TRBD2 (6 bases). Germline V gene data show CDR1 as SGHDN and CDR2 as FVKESK. V was pared by 1 base and J by 6 bases, with 11 bases between. The CDR3 loop spans 14 amino acids. The CDR3 nucleotides read TGTGCCAGCAGCCAAGGGACTACAGTGGATACGCAGTATTTT. This translates into CASSQGTTVDTQYF.

The gene calls are TRBV5-1 and TRBJ2-3, with 7 bases matching TRBD2. The V gene's germline CDR1 is SGHRS and CDR2 YFSETQ. This CDR3 has 14 residues. V lost 6 bases, J lost 2 bases, and 6 bases stayed unmatched. The DNA of the CDR3 is TGCGCCAGCAACGCGGGGGAGCACACAGATACGCAGTATTTT. Its translation is CASNAGEHTDTQYF.

The rearrangement joins TRBV12-3 or TRBV12-4 to TRBJ2-7; 7 bases line up with TRBD1. V gave up 6 bases and J gave up 0 bases; unmatched junction bases: 5. CDR3 length: 14 amino acids. CDR3 nucleotides: TGTGCCAGCAGCCCGACAGGGAGCTCCTACGAGCAGTACTTC. It encodes CASSPTGSSYEQYF.

This chain connects TRBV12-3 or TRBV12-4 to TRBJ2-1, with TRBD2 identical over 8 bases. This CDR3 contains 17 residues. The V gene end was trimmed by 7 bases and the J gene end by 0 bases; junction bases not matched to a gene: 11. CDR3 sequence (DNA): TGTGCCAGCACCGGAGCGGGGGCCTTGAGCTCCTACAATGAGCAGTTCTTC. Amino acids: CASTGAGALSSYNEQFF.

This clonotype was seen ten or more times. The junction departs from the called germline gene at one end, perhaps through a read error. The rearrangement links TRBV5-1 to TRBJ1-1; no clear D. Germline assignment: CDR1 SGHRS and CDR2 YFSETQ. The CDR3 spans 13 residues. The CDR3 reads CASSQGMNTEAFF. The CDR3 nucleotides read TGCGCCAGCAGCCAAGGAATGAATACTGAAGCTTTCTTT.

J is TRBJ1-3 and V is TRBV6-6; D gene uncertain. The CDR3 consists of 17 residues. Trimming cost V 1 base and J 0 bases, with 13 bases left between them. Germline V gives CDR1 MNHNY, CDR2 SVGAGI (reference sequence). CDR3 sequence: CASSYYSGVSSGNTIYF. The CDR3 bases are TGTGCCAGCAGTTACTACAGTGGGGTGAGCTCTGGAAACACCATATATTTT.